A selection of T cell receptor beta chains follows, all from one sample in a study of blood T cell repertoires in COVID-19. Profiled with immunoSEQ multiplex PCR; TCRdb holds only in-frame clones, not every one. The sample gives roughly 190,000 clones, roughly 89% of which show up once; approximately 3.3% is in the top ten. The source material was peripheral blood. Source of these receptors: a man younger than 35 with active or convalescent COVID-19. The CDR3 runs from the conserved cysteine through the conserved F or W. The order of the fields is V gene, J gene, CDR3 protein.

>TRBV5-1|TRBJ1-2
CASSLARDSHNYGYTF
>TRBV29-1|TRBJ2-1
CSVTGLIYNEQFF
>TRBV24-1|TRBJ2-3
CATSDFRSRGETTDTQYF
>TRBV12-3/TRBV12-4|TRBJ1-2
CASTNSDRLDYTF
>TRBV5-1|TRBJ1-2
CASSLDSIYGYTF
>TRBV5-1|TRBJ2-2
CASSLWGEDTGELFF
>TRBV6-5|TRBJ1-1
CASSVTGGRTFF
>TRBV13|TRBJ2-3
CASSLVGLAGGPVDTQYF
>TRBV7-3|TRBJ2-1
CASSSQPGQYNEQFF
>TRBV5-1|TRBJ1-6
CASSSPTGSSYNSPLHF
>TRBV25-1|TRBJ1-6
CASSEVDRSNSPLHF
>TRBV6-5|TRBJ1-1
CASSSTGDVYTEAFF
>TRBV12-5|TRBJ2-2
CASADRVNTGELFF
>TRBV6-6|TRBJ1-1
CASGRGVMNTEAFF
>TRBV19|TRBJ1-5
CASSILRGSNQPQHF
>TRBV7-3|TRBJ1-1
CASSPGTHLGSEAFF
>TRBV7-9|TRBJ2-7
CASSLDRWSYEQYF